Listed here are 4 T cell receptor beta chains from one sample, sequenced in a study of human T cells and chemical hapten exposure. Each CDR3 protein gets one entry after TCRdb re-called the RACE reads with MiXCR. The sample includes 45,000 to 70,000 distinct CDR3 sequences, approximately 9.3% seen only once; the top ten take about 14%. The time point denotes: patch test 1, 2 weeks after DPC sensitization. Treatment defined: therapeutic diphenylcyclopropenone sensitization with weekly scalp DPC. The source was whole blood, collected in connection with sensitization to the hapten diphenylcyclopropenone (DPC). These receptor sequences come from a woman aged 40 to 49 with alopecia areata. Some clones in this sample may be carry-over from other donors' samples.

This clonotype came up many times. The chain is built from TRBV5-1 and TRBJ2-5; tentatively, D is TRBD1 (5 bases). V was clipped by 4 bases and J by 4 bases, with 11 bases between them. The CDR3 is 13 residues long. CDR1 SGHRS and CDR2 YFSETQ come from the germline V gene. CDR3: CASSRGRAETQYF. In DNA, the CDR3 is TGCGCCAGCAGCCGCGGCAGGGCAGAGACCCAGTACTTC.

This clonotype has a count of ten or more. This chain's CDR3 is CASSERDRDYNEQFF. CDR3 DNA sequence: TGTGCCAGCAGTGAAAGGGACAGAGACTACAATGAGCAGTTCTTC. This chain uses TRBV6-1 with TRBJ2-1; 7 positions match TRBD1. The junction had 4 bases not matched to a gene; V was cut back by 2 bases and J by 3 bases. CDR3 length: 15 residues. Germline V gene lookup returns CDR1 MNHNS and CDR2 SASEGT.

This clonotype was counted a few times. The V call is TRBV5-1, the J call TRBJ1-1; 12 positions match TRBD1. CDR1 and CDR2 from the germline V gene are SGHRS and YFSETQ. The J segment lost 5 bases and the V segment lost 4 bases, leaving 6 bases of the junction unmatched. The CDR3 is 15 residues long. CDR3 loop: CASSGRDRGLTEAFF. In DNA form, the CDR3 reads TGCGCCAGCAGCGGCCGGGACAGGGGGCTAACTGAAGCTTTCTTT.

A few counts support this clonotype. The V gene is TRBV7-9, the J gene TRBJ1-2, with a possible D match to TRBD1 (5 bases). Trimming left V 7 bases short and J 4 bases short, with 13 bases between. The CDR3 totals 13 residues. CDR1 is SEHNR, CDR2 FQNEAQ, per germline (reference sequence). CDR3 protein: CASTERGVYGYTF. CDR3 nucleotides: TGTGCCAGCACTGAGAGGGGCGTCTATGGCTACACCTTC.